The present T cell receptor (beta chain) was sequenced within a study of Ad26.COV2.S vaccination and SARS-CoV-2 variants. Study details: Participant was drawn from the COV1001 Ad26.COV2.S trial arm. The study's findings and limits: With respect to non-spike TCR breadth, vaccine and placebo recipients were similar. Vaccine recipients showed a spike-specific TCR breadth that was higher than in placebo recipients.

As concerns this clone: Its antigen is as yet unknown.

As to treatment: around 19 received Ad26.COV2.S at low or high dose, single or two shots; about 5 received placebo; per-sample allocation not given. Material that was analyzed had been drawn on day 63 after the first vaccine or placebo injection. An adult of 18-55 years in Boston served as donor. Germline V gives CDR1 SGHNT, CDR2 YYREEE (reference sequence). This CDR3 spans 20 amino acids. The junction had 11 bases not matched to a gene; V was cut back by 4 bases and J by 0 bases. Libraries were prepared by immunoSEQ multiplex PCR; TCRdb keeps only in-frame clonotypes and omits some of them. The top ten clones hold 1.5% to 2% of a sample with 350,000 to 450,000 clones, 75% to 90% of them seen once.

This chain uses TRBV5-4 with TRBJ2-3; 16 bases map to TRBD2. The TCR sequence derives from a person between 18 and 65 years old who received the Ad26.COV2.S COVID-19 vaccine or a placebo. The source was peripheral blood, collected in a trial of Ad26.COV2.S vaccine versus placebo. CDR3 amino acids: CASSKGLAGGYTRSTDTQYF. CDR3 DNA sequence: TGTGCCAGCAGCAAGGGACTAGCGGGAGGGTATACCCGTAGCACAGATACGCAGTATTTT.